These 32 T cell receptor beta chains originate from one sample sequenced in a study of blood T cell repertoires in COVID-19. Sequencing used immunoSEQ multiplex PCR; TCRdb keeps in-frame clones, though not all of them. The table has some 120,000 clones, approximately 81% seen once. Sequencing used peripheral blood. The receptors here all came from a woman between 25 and 40 years old who had recovered from COVID-19.

The genes are TRBV9 and TRBJ1-2; D is uncertain. CDR1 SGDLS and CDR2 YYNGEE come from the germline V gene. The CDR3 length is 14 residues. The germline V and J ends were trimmed by 3 bases and 4 bases, with 13 bases remaining between them. The CDR3, as DNA: TGTGCCAGCAGCGCAGTCCAAGGCGGCTATGGCTACACCTTC. Amino acid sequence: CASSAVQGGYGYTF. The whole variable domain, remainder taken from reference TRBV9 and TRBJ1-2, is DSGVTQTPKHLITATGQRVTLRCSPRSGDLSVYWYQQSLDQGLQFLIQYYNGEERAKGNILERFSAQQFPDLHSELNLSSLELGDSALYFCASSAVQGGYGYTFGSGTRLTVV.

The chain links TRBV7-9 to TRBJ2-7, with TRBD2 matching over 8 bases. The CDR3 contains 16 residues. Germline assignment: CDR1 SEHNR and CDR2 FQNEAQ (reference sequence). Trimming cost V 3 bases and J 2 bases; bases outside gene matches: 9. The chain's CDR3 is CASSLRDGGGTYEQYF. In DNA, the CDR3 is TGTGCCAGCAGCTTGAGAGACGGCGGGGGGACCTACGAGCAGTACTTC. Combining the CDR3 with reference TRBV7-9 and TRBJ2-7 gives the whole variable domain DTGVSQNPRHKITKRGQNVTFRCDPISEHNRLYWYRQTLGQGPEFLTYFQNEAQLEKSRLLSDRFSAERPKGSFSTLEIQRTEQGDSAMYLCASSLRDGGGTYEQYFGPGTRLTVT.

The rearrangement uses TRBV6-6 and TRBJ1-2; maybe TRBD1 (6 bases). The germline V gene has CDR1 MNHNY and CDR2 SVGAGI (reference sequence). V was clipped by 5 bases and J by 10 bases, with 11 bases between them. The CDR3 has 11 amino acids. The CDR3 loop is CASSPGQIYTF. In nucleotides, the CDR3 is TGTGCCAGCAGTCCTGGACAGATCTACACCTTC.

V is TRBV6-1 and J is TRBJ2-1; 10 nucleotides agree with TRBD1. After removal of 3 bases from V and 7 bases from J, the junction contained 0 bases not matched to a gene. The CDR3 consists of 13 residues. Per the germline V gene, CDR1 is MNHNS and CDR2 is SASEGT. The CDR3 here is CASSEDRGNEQFF. DNA of the CDR3: TGTGCCAGCAGTGAGGACAGGGGGAATGAGCAGTTCTTC.

The chain is built from TRBV3-1 (or the pseudogene TRBV3-2) and TRBJ1-1; the match to TRBD1 covers 10 bases. The CDR3 runs 16 residues. Germline V CDR1 and CDR2: LGHDT, YNNKEL (reference sequence). J lost 4 bases, V lost 4 bases, and 9 bases had no gene match. CDR3: CASSLRTGGEGTEAFF. The CDR3 nucleotides are TGTGCCAGCAGCCTAAGGACAGGGGGTGAGGGCACTGAAGCTTTCTTT.

This chain joins TRBV19 and TRBJ2-6, with D maybe TRBD2 (7 bases). V was trimmed by 3 bases and J by 4 bases, leaving 16 bases between them. CDR1 is LNHDA, CDR2 SQIVND, per germline (reference sequence). The CDR3 has 17 residues. The CDR3 sequence: CASSIRWGGSGANVLTF. The CDR3 DNA sequence: TGTGCCAGTAGTATTCGCTGGGGGGGCTCCGGGGCCAACGTCCTGACTTTC.

This clone showed up just a few times. This chain links TRBV2 with TRBJ2-5, with D maybe TRBD2 (6 bases). Germline V gene sequence: CDR1 SNHLY, CDR2 FYNNEI. With 4 bases removed from V and 0 bases from J, the gap between germline ends came to 12 bases. There are 15 residues in the CDR3. The CDR3 sequence: CASSVRGTDQETQYF. The CDR3, as DNA: TGTGCCAGCAGTGTCCGCGGGACTGACCAAGAGACCCAGTACTTC. Full variable domain (rest looked up from reference TRBV2 and TRBJ2-5): EPEVTQTPSHQVTQMGQEVILRCVPISNHLYFYWYRQILGQKVEFLVSFYNNEISEKSEIFDDQFSVERPDGSNFTLKIRSTKLEDSAMYFCASSVRGTDQETQYFGPGTRLLVL.

The chain employs TRBV27 and TRBJ1-2; D unclear. CDR1 MNHEY and CDR2 SMNVEV come from the germline V gene (reference sequence). The CDR3 loop spans 15 amino acids. Trimming removed 1 base at V and 2 bases at J, with 11 bases between. The CDR3 loop is CASSLLGPGNYGYTF. For the CDR3, the DNA is TGTGCCAGCAGTTTATTAGGACCGGGGAACTATGGCTACACCTTC.

The rearrangement joins TRBV6-5 to TRBJ1-5; D uncertain. Trimming shortened V by 6 bases and J by 5 bases, and 11 bases separated the two germline ends. This CDR3 is 13 amino acids long. CDR1 is MNHEY and CDR2 is SVGAGI in the germline V gene. CDR3 in amino acids: CASSDGEYQPQHF. The DNA of the CDR3 is TGTGCCAGCAGCGACGGAGAGTATCAGCCCCAGCATTTT.

This chain connects TRBV5-5 to TRBJ2-3; D ambiguous. Germline values: CDR1 SGHKS, CDR2 YYEKEE (reference sequence). Trimming pared 0 bases from V and 8 bases from J, leaving 13 bases between. The CDR3 runs to 14 residues. The CDR3 coding sequence is TGTGCCAGCAGCTTGGAAGCAACGGGTGGTACGCAGTATTTT. This gives the protein CASSLEATGGTQYF. The full variable domain, in which reference TRBV5-5 and TRBJ2-3 provide the parts outside the CDR3, is DAGVTQSPTHLIKTRGQQVTLRCSPISGHKSVSWYQQVLGQGPQFIFQYYEKEERGRGNFPDRFSARQFPNYSSELNVNALLLGDSALYLCASSLEATGGTQYFGPGTRLTVL.

This rearrangement joins TRBV5-6 to TRBJ1-2; TRBD1 matches 8 bases. V shed 1 base and J 4 bases; nucleotides not matched to a gene: 6. Germline values: CDR1 SGHDT, CDR2 YYEEEE. CDR3 size: 15 residues. CDR3 sequence: CASSLQGAFGYGYTF. The CDR3 DNA sequence: TGTGCCAGCAGCTTGCAGGGGGCCTTCGGCTATGGCTACACCTTC.

This rearrangement joins TRBV12-1 to TRBJ1-1; the table assigns TRBD1, which was not confirmed against the DNA. TRBV12-1 has pseudogene status. The CDR3 sequence is 17 residues long. CDR3 DNA sequence: TGTGCCAGCAGCTCGGCGGGTGGGGGACATGAAATCCCTGAAGCTTTCTTT. This sequence encodes CASSSAGGGHEIPEAFF.

This chain joins TRBV6-5 and TRBJ2-5, with 10 bases fitting TRBD2. J was trimmed by 5 bases and V by 4 bases; bases with no gene match: 7. Germline values: CDR1 MNHEY, CDR2 SVGAGI. The CDR3 totals 15 residues. CDR3: CASSFEAGGPETQYF. The CDR3 region has the DNA TGTGCCAGCAGTTTCGAAGCGGGGGGGCCTGAGACCCAGTACTTC.

The rearrangement uses TRBV6-5 and TRBJ2-1; D not resolved. Per the germline V gene, CDR1 is MNHEY and CDR2 is SVGAGI. This CDR3 comprises 12 residues. The V end lost 8 bases, the J end lost 5 bases, and 10 bases lay between the germline ends. This CDR3 reads CASGSLDNEQFF. CDR3 coding DNA: TGTGCCAGCGGTAGCTTAGACAATGAGCAGTTCTTC.

This chain links TRBV11-2 with TRBJ1-1, with a possible D match to TRBD1 (6 bases). From germline, CDR1 is SGHAT and CDR2 FQNNGV. The CDR3 consists of 14 residues. Between the trimmed V and J ends, which lost 5 bases and 7 bases, there was a span of 17 bases. The CDR3 loop reads CASSRFRGIGEAFF. CDR3 bases: TGTGCCAGCAGCCGATTCAGGGGAATTGGTGAAGCTTTCTTT.

This chain connects TRBV4-1 to TRBJ2-1; the match to TRBD2 covers 8 bases. The germline V gene has CDR1 MGHRA and CDR2 YSYEKL. J was trimmed by 5 bases and V by 3 bases; bases with no gene match: 9. The CDR3 length is 16 residues. CDR3: CASSQGSTSADNEQFF. CDR3 nucleotides: TGCGCCAGCAGCCAGGGTTCGACTAGCGCTGACAATGAGCAGTTCTTC.

The chain links TRBV7-9 to TRBJ2-7, with TRBD1 identical over 7 bases. Germline-derived CDR1 and CDR2 are SEHNR and FQNEAQ (reference sequence). The CDR3 contains 14 residues. Germline trimming cut 1 base from V and 7 bases from J; bases unmatched to any gene: 7. The CDR3 spells CASSLVWPGGEQYF. In DNA, the CDR3 is TGTGCCAGCAGCTTAGTGTGGCCAGGGGGTGAGCAGTACTTC.

The chain has TRBV5-1 and TRBJ1-4, with a possible D match to TRBD1 (5 bases). V lost 3 bases and J 0 bases, leaving 9 bases between the germline ends. CDR1 SGHRS and CDR2 YFSETQ come from the germline V gene. The length of the CDR3 is 15 residues. The CDR3 here is CASSSDTATNEKLFF. In DNA, the CDR3 is TGCGCCAGCAGCTCGGACACTGCAACTAATGAAAAACTGTTTTTT.

For the CDR3, the DNA is TGTGCCAGCAGTATGAACACCAATGAGCAGTTCTTC. This sequence encodes CASSMNTNEQFF. This chain connects TRBV27 to TRBJ2-1; D call uncertain. V was clipped by 5 bases and J by 6 bases, with 8 bases between them. The germline V gene encodes CDR1 MNHEY and CDR2 SMNVEV (reference sequence). The CDR3 has 12 residues.

This sequence joins TRBV5-1 and TRBJ2-7; TRBD1 agrees at 7 bases. J was trimmed by 3 bases and V by 7 bases; bases with no gene match: 10. The germline gives CDR1 SGHRS, CDR2 YFSETQ. The CDR3 covers 14 residues. DNA for the CDR3: TGCGCCAGCTTGTCGGGACAGAGAAACTACGAGCAGTACTTC. It is translated as CASLSGQRNYEQYF.

The chain joins TRBV19 to TRBJ2-6; 10 nucleotides match TRBD1. The V segment lost 1 base and the J segment 4 bases; nucleotides outside the gene matches: 7. Germline CDR1 is LNHDA and CDR2 is SQIVND (reference sequence). The CDR3 totals 18 residues. CDR3: CASSIGRQGARGANVLTF. In DNA form, the CDR3 reads TGTGCCAGTAGTATAGGCAGACAGGGGGCGCGGGGGGCCAACGTCCTGACTTTC.

This clone came up once. V and J are TRBV3-1 (or the pseudogene TRBV3-2) and TRBJ1-1, with 7 bases fitting TRBD1. Germline CDR1 is LGHDT and CDR2 is YNNKEL (reference sequence). V lost 10 bases to trimming and J lost 1 base; unmatched junction nucleotides: 9. The CDR3 has 14 amino acids. CDR3 bases: TGTGCCACCACGGGGGACAGATGGAACACTGAAGCTTTCTTT. Its translation: CATTGDRWNTEAFF.

On this clone itself: The sample has other DNA sequences that encode this CDR3 too. This chain links TRBV18 with TRBJ1-1; D may be TRBD1 (6 bases). Germline V lookup: CDR1 KGHSH, CDR2 LQKENI. V gave up 3 bases and J gave up 1 base, with 9 bases separating them. This CDR3 is built from 14 residues. The CDR3 region has the DNA TGTGCCAGCTCACCCGACAGGAAGAACACTGAAGCTTTCTTT. The encoded protein is CASSPDRKNTEAFF.

V and J are TRBV5-4 and TRBJ2-7; 7 bases agree with TRBD2. Germline values: CDR1 SGHNT, CDR2 YYREEE (reference sequence). The CDR3 totals 16 residues. V lost 4 bases to trimming and J lost 4 bases; unmatched junction nucleotides: 14. This chain's CDR3 is CASSPWGGDKGYEQYF. The CDR3 nucleotides read TGTGCCAGCAGCCCGTGGGGGGGAGATAAGGGATACGAGCAGTACTTC. Based on the CDR3 plus reference TRBV5-4 and TRBJ2-7, the full variable domain is ETGVTQSPTHLIKTRGQQVTLRCSSQSGHNTVSWYQQALGQGPQFIFQYYREEENGRGNFPPRFSGLQFPNYSSELNVNALELDDSALYLCASSPWGGDKGYEQYFGPGTRLTVT.

A remark on this clone: The identical CDR3 is also encoded by other nucleotide sequences in the sample. This rearrangement joins TRBV5-6 to TRBJ2-7; 11 bases align to TRBD2. V lost 2 bases to trimming and J lost 7 bases; unmatched junction nucleotides: 8. The germline V gene encodes CDR1 SGHDT and CDR2 YYEEEE. This CDR3 is built from 15 residues. The CDR3 bases are TGTGCCAGCAGCTTTGCCGGGACTAGCGGCTATGAGCAGTACTTC. It translates to CASSFAGTSGYEQYF.

The chain couples TRBV27 to TRBJ1-5; no clear D. With 2 bases removed from V and 1 base from J, the gap between germline ends came to 6 bases. The CDR3 runs to 14 residues. Germline V gene data show CDR1 as MNHEY and CDR2 as SMNVEV (reference sequence). CDR3 sequence: CASSLRESNQPQHF. The CDR3 DNA sequence: TGTGCCAGCAGTTTACGAGAGAGCAATCAGCCCCAGCATTTT.

V gene TRBV11-2 combines with J gene TRBJ2-6; possible D gene TRBD1, 5 bases. V lost 6 bases to trimming and J lost 2 bases, with 11 bases between them. Germline lookup yields CDR1 SGHAT and CDR2 FQNNGV. CDR3 length: 15 amino acids. The chain's CDR3 is CASRSSRAGANVLTF. The DNA of the CDR3 is TGTGCCAGCAGAAGTTCCAGGGCTGGGGCCAACGTCCTGACTTTC.

The chain is built from TRBV2 and TRBJ1-1; 8 nucleotides align to TRBD1. CDR1 SNHLY and CDR2 FYNNEI come from the germline V gene. The V gene end was trimmed by 6 bases and the J gene end by 5 bases; junction bases not matched to a gene: 5. CDR3 length: 13 amino acids. The CDR3 DNA is TGTGCCAGCAGCGTACAGGGGGGAACTGAAGCTTTCTTT. As protein: CASSVQGGTEAFF.

The gene calls are TRBV10-3 and TRBJ1-5, with 7 bases aligning to TRBD1. Trimming at V came to 8 bases and at J to 8 bases, leaving 9 bases not matched to a gene. Germline CDR1 ENHRY, CDR2 SYGVKD. The CDR3 spans 13 residues. The CDR3 reads CAISTGREEPQHF. Written as DNA, the CDR3 is TGTGCCATCTCGACAGGGCGAGAGGAGCCCCAGCATTTT.

The CDR3 sequence: CASSPGQGATNEKLFF. CDR3 DNA: TGCGCCAGCAGCCCGGGACAGGGGGCAACTAATGAAAAACTGTTTTTT. The chain joins TRBV4-1 to TRBJ1-4; 11 nucleotides agree with TRBD1. J lost 0 bases, V lost 4 bases, and 1 base had no gene match. The CDR3 contains 16 residues. Germline values: CDR1 MGHRA, CDR2 YSYEKL.

V usage is TRBV4-2 and J usage is TRBJ1-1; the match to TRBD1 covers 10 bases. This CDR3 has 15 residues. Looked up from germline, CDR1 is LGHNA and CDR2 is YNFKEQ. After removal of 3 bases from V and 5 bases from J, the junction contained 6 bases not matched to a gene. The CDR3 sequence is CASSQAGQGTTEAFF. The CDR3 nucleotides are TGTGCCAGCAGCCAGGCGGGACAGGGGACGACTGAAGCTTTCTTT.

The V gene is TRBV28, the J gene TRBJ2-4; 8 nucleotides line up with TRBD1. CDR3 size: 16 residues. Trimming at V came to 5 bases and at J to 4 bases, leaving 10 bases not matched to a gene. Germline CDR1 and CDR2: MDHEN and SYDVKM. CDR3 coding DNA: TGTGCCAGCAGTATTCCTCAAACAGGGGGAAAAAACATTCAGTACTTC. It specifies CASSIPQTGGKNIQYF. Drawing the rest from reference TRBV28 and TRBJ2-4, the complete variable domain is DVKVTQSSRYLVKRTGEKVFLECVQDMDHENMFWYRQDPGLGLRLIYFSYDVKMKEKGDIPEGYSVSREKKERFSLILESASTNQTSMYLCASSIPQTGGKNIQYFGAGTRLSVL.